This TCR beta chain is drawn from a study of type 1 and type 2 diabetes patients. Study outcomes and limitations: Between type 2 diabetes and control samples, V and J usage averaged approximately 0.97 correlation.

Points on this clonotype: The antigen remains unidentified.

This CDR3 has 13 amino acids. Trimming took 4 bases from V and 8 from J, leaving 9 bases between them. Germline V CDR1 and CDR2: SGHVS, FNYEAQ. Genomic DNA was the PCR template. Amplification of the beta chain CDR3 used 30 forward and 13 reverse multiplex primers. TCRdb reprocessed the multiplex PCR reads via MiXCR and lists one record per CDR3 protein. The sample includes around 300,000 distinct CDR3 sequences, roughly 50% of them seen just once. This TCR derives from a man aged 18 to 29 with type 2 diabetes. The chain couples TRBV7-6 to TRBJ1-6; D is possibly TRBD1 (6 bases). Sequenced material: peripheral blood mononuclear cells (PBMCs). CDR3 protein: CASSSPGDSPLHF. The CDR3 DNA reads as TGTGCCAGCAGCTCCCCAGGGGATTCACCCCTCCACTTT.